Presented here are 27 T cell receptor beta chains from one specimen sequenced in a study of OX40 agonist ivuxolimab in advanced cancers. Preparation of the library involved the immunoSEQ multiplex PCR assay. What TCRdb holds here is the immuneACCESS table cut down to in-frame rearrangements. Part of the clones is not present; checked against another copy, under half of the missing clones reflect an unresolved V gene, and the others are unexplained. Counted in this sample were roughly 60,000 clones; 65% to 90% of them appeared once. The top ten clones comprise approximately 0.92% of the sample. This specimen consisted of CD4+ or CD8+ T cells sorted from blood, obtained in a trial of the OX40 agonist ivuxolimab. The source is an adult with an advanced solid tumor such as melanoma, head and neck, liver or kidney cancer.

This clone was recorded a few times. The chain uses TRBV5-1 and TRBJ2-2; D might be TRBD2 (6 bases). The CDR3 totals 15 residues. In germline, CDR1 is SGHRS, CDR2 YFSETQ. V was pared by 4 bases and J by 0 bases, with 10 bases between. CDR3 loop: CASSVERANTGELFF. The CDR3 DNA is TGCGCCAGCAGCGTGGAGCGGGCGAACACCGGGGAGCTGTTTTTT. The whole variable domain, filled in from reference TRBV5-1 and TRBJ2-2, reads KAGVTQTPRYLIKTRGQQVTLSCSPISGHRSVSWYQQTPGQGLQFLFEYFSETQRNKGNFPGRFSGRQFSNSRSEMNVSTLELGDSALYLCASSVERANTGELFFGEGSRLTVL.

The chain combines TRBV7-9 with TRBJ2-1; TRBD2 aligns across 10 bases. V shed 1 base and J 4 bases; nucleotides not matched to a gene: 7. Germline V gene lookup returns CDR1 SEHNR and CDR2 FQNEAQ (reference sequence). This CDR3 comprises 17 residues. CDR3 nucleotides: TGTGCCAGCAGCTTAGAGTCGACTAGCGGGCCATACAATGAGCAGTTCTTC. This translates into CASSLESTSGPYNEQFF.

This chain links TRBV29-1 with TRBJ2-3; D is ambiguous. The germline V gene encodes CDR1 SQVTM and CDR2 ANQGSEA. Trimming left V 1 base short and J 0 bases short, with 8 bases between. This CDR3 region has 14 residues. The CDR3, as DNA: TGCAGCGTTGAAGTGTCCTGGAGCACAGATACGCAGTATTTT. This sequence encodes CSVEVSWSTDTQYF.

J is TRBJ2-1 and V is TRBV19; 10 nucleotides align to TRBD1. V trimming: 8 bases; J trimming: 7 bases; junction bases outside the gene matches: 8. The CDR3 sequence is 14 residues long. The germline gives CDR1 LNHDA, CDR2 SQIVND (reference sequence). CDR3 nucleotide sequence: TGTGCCAGTCAGACAGGGGGCTTTGTAAATGAGCAGTTCTTC. Amino acid sequence: CASQTGGFVNEQFF.

The chain uses TRBV7-2 and TRBJ2-1; 8 bases match TRBD2. With V trimmed by 1 base and J by 8 bases, 16 bases remained unmatched. The germline CDR1 and CDR2 sequences are SGHTA and FQGNSA. The CDR3 contains 18 residues. The CDR3 sequence is CASSLGGGLGTRSDEQFF. CDR3 in DNA: TGTGCCAGCAGCTTAGGGGGAGGATTAGGGACTAGGAGCGATGAGCAGTTCTTC.

The V call is TRBV6-5, the J call TRBJ1-1; D is possibly TRBD1 (5 bases). The CDR3 totals 14 residues. V was trimmed by 6 bases and J by 3 bases, leaving 14 bases between them. CDR1 and CDR2 (germline): MNHEY, SVGAGI. The CDR3 DNA reads as TGTGCCAGCAGCCCTCCGGGGCGGGACACTGAAGCTTTCTTT. It yields the protein CASSPPGRDTEAFF.

This chain links TRBV19 with TRBJ2-1, with TRBD2 identical over 7 bases. Germline V gives CDR1 LNHDA, CDR2 SQIVND (reference sequence). The CDR3 is 16 amino acids. V shed 1 base, J shed 7 bases, and the junction held 10 bases outside the gene matches. CDR3 nucleotide sequence: TGTGCCAGTAGTATAGCTCGAGCGGGGCCTGGTAATGAGCAGTTCTTC. Protein product: CASSIARAGPGNEQFF.

The CDR3 reads CASSFGWGGETQYF. The DNA of the CDR3 is TGTGCCAGCAGTTTCGGTTGGGGCGGTGAGACCCAGTACTTC. This chain links TRBV27 with TRBJ2-5, with D perhaps matching TRBD1 (5 bases). CDR3 length equals 14 residues. Germline CDR1 is MNHEY and CDR2 is SMNVEV (reference sequence). V lost 3 bases to trimming and J lost 5 bases, with 13 bases between them.

The rearrangement links TRBV27 to TRBJ2-1; maybe TRBD2 (5 bases). The CDR3 length is 14 residues. Germline CDR1 reads MNHEY; CDR2 reads SMNVEV (reference sequence). With 9 bases removed from V and 4 bases from J, the gap between germline ends came to 16 bases. The CDR3 sequence is CASSTGGLYNEQFF. The DNA for the CDR3 is TGTGCCAGTTCGACGGGCGGGCTGTACAATGAGCAGTTCTTC.

The chain carries TRBV30 and TRBJ1-5, with D unclear. Germline V lookup: CDR1 GTSNPN, CDR2 SVGIG (reference sequence). V was trimmed by 2 bases and J by 2 bases, leaving 4 bases between them. This CDR3 comprises 12 residues. The CDR3 loop reads CAWSPGNQPQHF. CDR3 sequence (DNA): TGTGCCTGGAGTCCGGGCAATCAGCCCCAGCATTTT.

As for this clone: The sample contains more than one DNA sequence encoding this CDR3. The chain joins TRBV15 to TRBJ1-3, with D tentatively TRBD1 (5 bases). This CDR3 region has 14 residues. Deletions cut 5 bases from V and 0 bases from J, with 8 bases between. Germline values: CDR1 LNHNV, CDR2 YYDKDF (reference sequence). The CDR3 reads CATSPTVSGNTIYF. Here the CDR3 DNA reads TGTGCCACCAGCCCGACAGTCTCTGGAAACACCATATATTTT.

The chain has TRBV7-2 and TRBJ2-7; D gene uncertain. The CDR3 is 12 residues long. V was clipped by 1 base and J by 4 bases, with 5 bases between them. Germline loops: CDR1 SGHTA, CDR2 FQGNSA. The CDR3 DNA reads TGTGCCAGCAGCTTAGACCTATACGAGCAGTACTTC. This gives the protein CASSLDLYEQYF.

This clone showed up just once. The rearrangement links TRBV19 to TRBJ1-5, with 7 positions matching TRBD1. The CDR3 has 13 amino acids. Germline CDR1 and CDR2: LNHDA and SQIVND (reference sequence). V shed 9 bases, J shed 5 bases, and the junction held 7 bases outside the gene matches. CDR3 residues: CARNRDRDQPQHF. The CDR3 nucleotides are TGTGCCAGAAACCGGGACAGAGATCAGCCCCAGCATTTT.

The rearrangement joins TRBV11-1 to TRBJ2-3, with 11 bases matching TRBD2. The J segment lost 3 bases and the V segment lost 2 bases, leaving 4 bases of the junction unmatched. The CDR3 consists of 16 residues. Germline CDR1 SGHAT, CDR2 FQDESV (reference sequence). This chain's CDR3 is CASSLLLAGGTDTQYF. The CDR3, as DNA: TGTGCCAGCAGCTTACTTTTAGCGGGGGGGACAGATACGCAGTATTTT.

This chain links TRBV5-1 with TRBJ2-6, with a possible D match to TRBD2 (7 bases). CDR1 and CDR2 (germline): SGHRS, YFSETQ. This CDR3 is built from 19 residues. V gave up 3 bases and J gave up 2 bases, with 21 bases separating them. The CDR3 loop is CASSSWGGVPNAGANVLTF. DNA for the CDR3: TGCGCCAGCAGCTCATGGGGGGGCGTACCCAACGCTGGGGCCAACGTCCTGACTTTC.

This sequence joins TRBV5-4 and TRBJ2-1; 9 positions agree with TRBD2. The V gene's germline CDR1 is SGHNT and CDR2 YYREEE (reference sequence). V lost 0 bases and J lost 2; bases outside the gene matches: 3. This CDR3 is built from 16 residues. The CDR3 sequence: CASSLEASGTYNEQFF. CDR3 sequence (DNA): TGTGCCAGCAGCTTGGAGGCTAGCGGGACCTACAATGAGCAGTTCTTC.

A single count supports this clone. The J gene is TRBJ2-2, the V gene TRBV7-2; D is uncertain. The CDR3 loop spans 14 amino acids. Trimming removed 5 bases at V and 1 base at J, with 8 bases between. Germline CDR1 and CDR2: SGHTA and FQGNSA. The CDR3 sequence: CASSQYKNTGELFF. CDR3 sequence (DNA): TGTGCCAGCAGCCAATACAAGAACACCGGGGAGCTGTTTTTT.

The chain combines TRBV19 with TRBJ2-3; D not resolved. Germline CDR1 is LNHDA and CDR2 is SQIVND (reference sequence). The V end lost 8 bases, the J end lost 3 bases, and 6 bases lay between the germline ends. The CDR3 runs to 11 residues. The CDR3 region is CASSVTDTQYF. The CDR3 DNA reads as TGTGCCAGTTCCGTGACAGATACGCAGTATTTT.

This chain joins TRBV5-1 and TRBJ2-7; tentative D call: TRBD2 (7 bases). CDR3 length equals 12 residues. V lost 4 bases, J lost 6 bases, and 11 bases lay in between. Germline V gene data show CDR1 as SGHRS and CDR2 as YFSETQ. This CDR3 is CASSRGAGEQYF. CDR3 DNA sequence: TGCGCCAGCAGCCGGGGGGCAGGCGAGCAGTACTTC. The variable domain in full, with the rest retrieved from reference TRBV5-1 and TRBJ2-7, is KAGVTQTPRYLIKTRGQQVTLSCSPISGHRSVSWYQQTPGQGLQFLFEYFSETQRNKGNFPGRFSGRQFSNSRSEMNVSTLELGDSALYLCASSRGAGEQYFGPGTRLTVT.

This chain links TRBV2 with TRBJ2-5; D call uncertain. CDR3 length: 11 amino acids. Trimming pared 6 bases from V and 3 bases from J, leaving 5 bases between. Germline lookup yields CDR1 SNHLY and CDR2 FYNNEI. The CDR3 DNA is TGTGCCAGCAGCGTAAAAGAGACCCAGTACTTC. Translating gives CASSVKETQYF.

This clone was observed once. The CDR3 DNA sequence: TGTGCCTGGAGTGTTGGGGCTGTCCAAGAGACCCAGTACTTC. Translation: CAWSVGAVQETQYF. The chain carries TRBV30 and TRBJ2-5; a possible D gene is TRBD1 (5 bases). CDR1 GTSNPN and CDR2 SVGIG come from the germline V gene (reference sequence). CDR3 length: 14 amino acids. Trimming shortened V by 0 bases and J by 1 base, and 9 bases separated the two germline ends.

The table lists this clone with a few counts. The rearrangement links TRBV7-2 to TRBJ2-5; the D gene is possibly TRBD1 (5 bases). Germline V gene lookup returns CDR1 SGHTA and CDR2 FQGNSA. The CDR3 spans 15 residues. V was pared by 4 bases and J by 2 bases, with 14 bases between. CDR3 region: CASSSLAGIQETQYF. CDR3 sequence (DNA): TGTGCCAGCAGCTCATTAGCAGGGATTCAAGAGACCCAGTACTTC. Combining the CDR3 with reference TRBV7-2 and TRBJ2-5 gives the whole variable domain GAGVSQSPSNKVTEKGKDVELRCDPISGHTALYWYRQSLGQGLEFLIYFQGNSAPDKSGLPSDRFSAERTGGSVSTLTIQRTQQEDSAVYLCASSSLAGIQETQYFGPGTRLLVL.

The J gene is TRBJ2-3, the V gene TRBV10-3, with TRBD2 matching 8 bases. Germline CDR1 reads ENHRY; CDR2 reads SYGVKD. This CDR3 is 18 amino acids long. V was clipped by 8 bases and J by 1 base; unmatched bases: 17. CDR3 residues: CAISSPSGSVWGTDTQYF. The CDR3 nucleotides are TGTGCCATCTCCAGCCCCAGCGGGAGCGTATGGGGCACAGATACGCAGTATTTT.

V and J are TRBV29-1 and TRBJ1-2, with D maybe TRBD1 (5 bases). CDR1 is SQVTM and CDR2 is ANQGSEA in the germline V gene. Trimming left V 3 bases short and J 8 bases short, with 10 bases between. The CDR3 is 11 amino acids. The CDR3 region has the DNA TGCAGCGTTGAGGCGGGGGTCGGCTACACCTTC. This translates into CSVEAGVGYTF.

The rearrangement uses TRBV9 and TRBJ2-1; D unresolved. Trimming removed 2 bases at V and 4 bases at J, with 1 base between. CDR3 length: 11 residues. The germline V gene encodes CDR1 SGDLS and CDR2 YYNGEE. The CDR3 here is CASSVYNEQFF. DNA of the CDR3: TGTGCCAGCAGCGTGTACAATGAGCAGTTCTTC. The full variable domain, its missing parts supplied by reference TRBV9 and TRBJ2-1, is DSGVTQTPKHLITATGQRVTLRCSPRSGDLSVYWYQQSLDQGLQFLIQYYNGEERAKGNILERFSAQQFPDLHSELNLSSLELGDSALYFCASSVYNEQFFGPGTRLTVL.

The J gene is TRBJ1-4, the V gene TRBV30, with 7 nucleotides matching TRBD1. The CDR3 runs to 14 residues. The germline V gene has CDR1 GTSNPN and CDR2 SVGIG (reference sequence). V lost 1 base, J lost 5 bases, and 4 bases stayed unmatched. CDR3 loop: CAWSGAGGNEKLFF. CDR3 sequence (DNA): TGTGCCTGGAGTGGGGCAGGGGGAAATGAAAAACTGTTTTTT.

The rearrangement joins TRBV29-1 to TRBJ2-5; D not certain. V lost 4 bases and J lost 2, with 8 bases in between. Germline V CDR1 and CDR2: SQVTM, ANQGSEA. The CDR3 totals 12 residues. CDR3 in amino acids: CSVGIWQETQYF. Written as DNA, the CDR3 is TGCAGCGTTGGTATCTGGCAAGAGACCCAGTACTTC.